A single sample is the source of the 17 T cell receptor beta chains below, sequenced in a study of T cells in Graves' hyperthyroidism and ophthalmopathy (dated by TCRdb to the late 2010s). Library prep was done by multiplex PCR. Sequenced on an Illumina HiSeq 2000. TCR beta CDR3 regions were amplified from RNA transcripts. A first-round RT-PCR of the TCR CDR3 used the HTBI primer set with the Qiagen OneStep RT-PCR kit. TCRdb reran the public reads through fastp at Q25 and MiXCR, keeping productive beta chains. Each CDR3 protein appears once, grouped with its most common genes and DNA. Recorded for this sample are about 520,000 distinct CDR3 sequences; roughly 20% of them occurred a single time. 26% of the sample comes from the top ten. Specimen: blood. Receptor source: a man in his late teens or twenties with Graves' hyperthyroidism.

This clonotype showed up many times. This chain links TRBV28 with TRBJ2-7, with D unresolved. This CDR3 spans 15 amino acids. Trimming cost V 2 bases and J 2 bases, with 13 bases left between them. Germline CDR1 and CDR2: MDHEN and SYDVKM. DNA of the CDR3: TGTGCCAGCAGTTTAACTCCGGTGACTGCCTACGAGCAGTACTTC. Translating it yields CASSLTPVTAYEQYF.

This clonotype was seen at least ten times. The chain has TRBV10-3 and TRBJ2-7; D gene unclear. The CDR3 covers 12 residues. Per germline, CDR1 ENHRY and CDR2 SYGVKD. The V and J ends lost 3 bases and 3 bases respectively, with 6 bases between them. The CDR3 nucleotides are TGTGCCATCAGTGAAGGAATCTACGAGCAGTACTTC. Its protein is CAISEGIYEQYF.

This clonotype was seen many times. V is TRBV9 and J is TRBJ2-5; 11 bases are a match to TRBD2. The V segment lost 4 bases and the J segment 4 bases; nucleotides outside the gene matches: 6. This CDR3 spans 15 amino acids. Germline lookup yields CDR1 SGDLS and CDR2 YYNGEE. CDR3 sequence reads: CASSPGLAGRETQYF. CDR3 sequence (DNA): TGTGCCAGCAGCCCAGGACTAGCGGGTAGAGAGACCCAGTACTTC.

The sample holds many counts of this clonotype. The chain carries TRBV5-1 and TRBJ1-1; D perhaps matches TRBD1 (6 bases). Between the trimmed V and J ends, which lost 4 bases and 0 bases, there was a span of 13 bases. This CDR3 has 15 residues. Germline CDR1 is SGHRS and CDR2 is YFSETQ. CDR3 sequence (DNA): TGCGCCAGCAGCGAGCTCGGGGGGCTGAACACTGAAGCTTTCTTT. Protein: CASSELGGLNTEAFF.

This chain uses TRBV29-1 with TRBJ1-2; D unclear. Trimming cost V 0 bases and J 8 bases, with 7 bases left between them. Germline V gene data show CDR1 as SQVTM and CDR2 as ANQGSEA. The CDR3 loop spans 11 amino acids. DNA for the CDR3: TGCAGCGTTGAAGATCCAAGGGGCTACACCTTC. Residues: CSVEDPRGYTF.

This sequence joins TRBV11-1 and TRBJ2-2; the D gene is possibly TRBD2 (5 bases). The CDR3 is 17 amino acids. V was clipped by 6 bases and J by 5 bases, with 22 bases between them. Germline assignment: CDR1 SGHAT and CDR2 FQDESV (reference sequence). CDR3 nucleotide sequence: TGTGCCAGCAGTACCCTATCCGGGGTGGCTGCGACCGGGGAGCTGTTTTTT. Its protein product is CASSTLSGVAATGELFF.

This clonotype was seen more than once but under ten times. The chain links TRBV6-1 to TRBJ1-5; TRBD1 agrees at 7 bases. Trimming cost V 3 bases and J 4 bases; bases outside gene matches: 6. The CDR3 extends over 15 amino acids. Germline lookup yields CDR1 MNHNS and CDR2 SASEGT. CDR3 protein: CASSERGQKNQPQHF. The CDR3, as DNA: TGTGCCAGCAGTGAGAGGGGACAGAAAAATCAGCCCCAGCATTTT.

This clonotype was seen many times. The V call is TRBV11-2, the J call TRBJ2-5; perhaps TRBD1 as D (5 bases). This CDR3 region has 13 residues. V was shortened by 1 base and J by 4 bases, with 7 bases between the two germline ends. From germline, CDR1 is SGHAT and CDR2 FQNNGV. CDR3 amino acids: CASSLGGSETQYF. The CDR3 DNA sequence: TGTGCCAGCAGCTTAGGGGGCTCAGAGACCCAGTACTTC.

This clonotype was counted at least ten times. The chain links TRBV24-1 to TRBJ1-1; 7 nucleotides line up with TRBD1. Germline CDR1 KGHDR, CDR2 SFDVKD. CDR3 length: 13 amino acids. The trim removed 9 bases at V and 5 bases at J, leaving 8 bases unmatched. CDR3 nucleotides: TGTGCCACCCGAGACAGGGAGGAGACTGAAGCTTTCTTT. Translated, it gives CATRDREETEAFF.

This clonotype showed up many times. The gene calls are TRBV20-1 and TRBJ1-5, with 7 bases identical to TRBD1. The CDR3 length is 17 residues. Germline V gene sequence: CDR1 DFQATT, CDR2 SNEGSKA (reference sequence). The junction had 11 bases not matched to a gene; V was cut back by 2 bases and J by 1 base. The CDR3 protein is CSARRVGGRMSNQPQHF. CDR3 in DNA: TGCAGTGCTAGACGGGTAGGGGGCAGGATGAGCAATCAGCCCCAGCATTTT.

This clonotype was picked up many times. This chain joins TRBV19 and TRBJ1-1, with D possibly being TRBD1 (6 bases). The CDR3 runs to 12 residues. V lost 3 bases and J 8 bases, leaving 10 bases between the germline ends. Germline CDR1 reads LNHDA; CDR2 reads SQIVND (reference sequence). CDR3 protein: CASSMGQKEAFF. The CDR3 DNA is TGTGCCAGTAGTATGGGACAAAAAGAAGCTTTCTTT. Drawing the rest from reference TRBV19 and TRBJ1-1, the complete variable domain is DGGITQSPKYLFRKEGQNVTLSCEQNLNHDAMYWYRQDPGQGLRLIYYSQIVNDFQKGDIAEGYSVSREKKESFPLTVTSAQKNPTAFYLCASSMGQKEAFFGQGTRLTVV.

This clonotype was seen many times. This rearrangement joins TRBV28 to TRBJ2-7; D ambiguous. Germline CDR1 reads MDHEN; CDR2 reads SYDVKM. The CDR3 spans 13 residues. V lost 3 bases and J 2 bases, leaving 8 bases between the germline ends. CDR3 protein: CASSFEETYEQYF. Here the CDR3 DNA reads TGTGCCAGCAGTTTTGAGGAGACCTACGAGCAGTACTTC.

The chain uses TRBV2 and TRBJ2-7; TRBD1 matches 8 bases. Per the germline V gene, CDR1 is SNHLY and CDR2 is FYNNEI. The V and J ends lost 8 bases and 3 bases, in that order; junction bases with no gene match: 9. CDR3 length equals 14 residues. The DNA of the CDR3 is TGTGCCAGCCGAAGACAGGGGATTTTCTACGAGCAGTACTTC. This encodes CASRRQGIFYEQYF.

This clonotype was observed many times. As DNA, the CDR3 is TGTGCCAGCAGCCCCTCGGGGGGGGGAAACACCATATATTTT. It translates to CASSPSGGGNTIYF. The genes are TRBV7-8 and TRBJ1-3; possibly TRBD1 for D (5 bases). The CDR3 is 14 amino acids. The germline V and J ends were trimmed by 5 bases and 4 bases, with 12 bases remaining between them. Germline values: CDR1 SGHVS, CDR2 FQNEAQ.

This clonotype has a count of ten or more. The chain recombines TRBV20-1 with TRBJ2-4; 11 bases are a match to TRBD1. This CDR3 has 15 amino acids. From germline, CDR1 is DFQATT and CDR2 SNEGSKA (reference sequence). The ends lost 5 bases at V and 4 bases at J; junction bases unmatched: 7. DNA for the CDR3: TGCAGTGCTTCAAGGACAGGGGGCACGAAAAACATTCAGTACTTC. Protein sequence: CSASRTGGTKNIQYF.

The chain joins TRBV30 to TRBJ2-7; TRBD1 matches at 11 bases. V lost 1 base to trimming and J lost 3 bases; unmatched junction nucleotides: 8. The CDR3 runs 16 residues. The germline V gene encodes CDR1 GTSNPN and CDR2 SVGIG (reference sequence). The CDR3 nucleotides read TGTGCCTGGAGTGGATGGGGACAGGGGGGAAACTACGAGCAGTACTTC. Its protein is CAWSGWGQGGNYEQYF.

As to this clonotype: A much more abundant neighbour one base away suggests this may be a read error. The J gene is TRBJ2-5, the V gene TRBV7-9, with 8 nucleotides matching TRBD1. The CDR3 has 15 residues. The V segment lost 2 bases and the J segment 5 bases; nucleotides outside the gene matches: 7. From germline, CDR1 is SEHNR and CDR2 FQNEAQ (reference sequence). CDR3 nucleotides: TGTGCCAGCAGCTTAATGCAGGGGGCCTTGGAGACCCAGTACTTC. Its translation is CASSLMQGALETQYF.